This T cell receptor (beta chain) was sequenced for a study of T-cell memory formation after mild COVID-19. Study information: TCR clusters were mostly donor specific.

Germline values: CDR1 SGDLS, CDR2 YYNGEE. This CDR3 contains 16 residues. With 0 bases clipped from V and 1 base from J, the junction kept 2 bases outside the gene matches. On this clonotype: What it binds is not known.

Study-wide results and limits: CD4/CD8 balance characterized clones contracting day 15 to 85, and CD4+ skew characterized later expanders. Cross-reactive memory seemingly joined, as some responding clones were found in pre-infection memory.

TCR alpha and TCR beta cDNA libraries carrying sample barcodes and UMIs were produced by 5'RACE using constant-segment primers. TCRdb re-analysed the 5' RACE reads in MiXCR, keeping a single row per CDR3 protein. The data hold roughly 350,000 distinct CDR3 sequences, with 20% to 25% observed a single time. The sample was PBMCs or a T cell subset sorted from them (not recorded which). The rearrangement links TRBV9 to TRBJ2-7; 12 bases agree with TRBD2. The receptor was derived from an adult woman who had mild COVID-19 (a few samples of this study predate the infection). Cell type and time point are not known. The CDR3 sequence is CASSVAGTSGSYEQYF. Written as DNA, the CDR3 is TGTGCCAGCAGCGTAGCGGGGACTAGCGGGTCCTACGAGCAGTACTTC.